This TCR beta chain was profiled in a study of blood T cell repertoires in COVID-19. Study details: Samples came from the United States, Italy and Spain, spanning acute and convalescent COVID-19. Nucleic acid was either cDNA or gDNA, and it came from T cells, B-cell-depleted T cells, or PBMCs.

Per the study methods: By means of reference gene primer amplification, nucleated cell counts were estimated. Clones were read by immunoSEQ multiplex PCR, and TCRdb kept only the in-frame ones, dropping some. The V and J calls and the clone size are those of that table, but D and trimming were determined from the DNA. Of fewer than 700,000 clones in the sample, about 89% were seen once. The germline V and J ends were trimmed by 0 bases and 2 bases, with 16 bases remaining between them. This CDR3 contains 17 residues. Germline V gene data show CDR1 as LGHNA and CDR2 as YNFKEQ. Patients from Seattle were sampled longitudinally, starting during active infection.

Specimen: peripheral blood. This sequence originates from a woman between 45 and 65 years old with COVID-19, enrolled during active disease. The V gene is TRBV4-2, the J gene TRBJ1-1; a possible D gene is TRBD1 (6 bases). For the CDR3, the DNA is TGTGCCAGCAGCCAAGATTCGAGAACAGGGCCTAACACTGAAGCTTTCTTT. It encodes CASSQDSRTGPNTEAFF.